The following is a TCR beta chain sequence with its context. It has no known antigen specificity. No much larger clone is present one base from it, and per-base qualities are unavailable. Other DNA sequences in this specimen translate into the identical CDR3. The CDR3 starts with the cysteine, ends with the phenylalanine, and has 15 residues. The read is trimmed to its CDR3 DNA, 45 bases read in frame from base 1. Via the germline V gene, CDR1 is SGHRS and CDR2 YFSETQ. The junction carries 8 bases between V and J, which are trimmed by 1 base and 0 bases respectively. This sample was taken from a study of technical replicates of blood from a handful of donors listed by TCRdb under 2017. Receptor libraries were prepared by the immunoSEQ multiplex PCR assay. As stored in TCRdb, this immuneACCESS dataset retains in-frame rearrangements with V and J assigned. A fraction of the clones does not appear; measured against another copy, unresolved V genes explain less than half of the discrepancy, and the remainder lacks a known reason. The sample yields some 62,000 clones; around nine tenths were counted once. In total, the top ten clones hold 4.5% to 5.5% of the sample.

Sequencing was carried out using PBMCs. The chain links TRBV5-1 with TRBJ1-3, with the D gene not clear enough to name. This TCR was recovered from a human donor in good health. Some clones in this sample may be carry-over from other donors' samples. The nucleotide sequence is TGCGCCAGCAGCTTGACAGCTACCTCTGGAAACACCATATATTTT. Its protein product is CASSLTATSGNTIYF.